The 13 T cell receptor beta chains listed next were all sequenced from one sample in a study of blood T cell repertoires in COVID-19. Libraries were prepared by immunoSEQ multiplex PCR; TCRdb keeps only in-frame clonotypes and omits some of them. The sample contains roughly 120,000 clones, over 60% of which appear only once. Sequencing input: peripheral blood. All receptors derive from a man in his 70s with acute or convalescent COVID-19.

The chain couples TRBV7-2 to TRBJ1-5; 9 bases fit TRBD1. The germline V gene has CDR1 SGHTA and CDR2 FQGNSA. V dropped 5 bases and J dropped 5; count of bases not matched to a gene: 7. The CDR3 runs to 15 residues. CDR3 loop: CASSPGTGMDQPQHF. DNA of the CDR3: TGTGCCAGCAGCCCCGGGACAGGGATGGATCAGCCCCAGCATTTT.

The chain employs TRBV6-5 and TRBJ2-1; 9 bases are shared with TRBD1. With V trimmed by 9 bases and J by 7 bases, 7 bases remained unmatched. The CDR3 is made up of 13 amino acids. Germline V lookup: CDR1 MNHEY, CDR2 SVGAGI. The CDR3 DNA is TGTGCCAGTTCTCGACAGGGGGGGAATGAGCAGTTCTTC. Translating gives CASSRQGGNEQFF.

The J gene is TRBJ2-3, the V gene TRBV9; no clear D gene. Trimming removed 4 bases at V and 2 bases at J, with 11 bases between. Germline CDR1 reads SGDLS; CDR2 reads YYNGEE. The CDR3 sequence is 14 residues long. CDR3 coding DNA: TGTGCCAGCAGCCTCCGAGGTGTCACAGATACGCAGTATTTT. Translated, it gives CASSLRGVTDTQYF.

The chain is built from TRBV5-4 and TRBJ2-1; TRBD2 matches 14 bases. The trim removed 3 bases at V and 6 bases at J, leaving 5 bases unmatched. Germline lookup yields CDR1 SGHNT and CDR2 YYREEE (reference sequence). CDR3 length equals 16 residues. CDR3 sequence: CASSSGLAGASNEQFF. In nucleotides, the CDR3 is TGTGCCAGCAGCTCGGGACTAGCGGGAGCTTCCAATGAGCAGTTCTTC.

As DNA, the CDR3 is TGTGCCAGCAGTCCAAGACTAGCGGGACTTCTAGGGGAGCAGTTCTTC. Protein sequence: CASSPRLAGLLGEQFF. This chain uses TRBV28 with TRBJ2-1; the match to TRBD2 covers 11 bases. CDR3 length: 16 amino acids. Germline loops: CDR1 MDHEN, CDR2 SYDVKM. The J segment lost 10 bases and the V segment lost 5 bases, leaving 13 bases of the junction unmatched.

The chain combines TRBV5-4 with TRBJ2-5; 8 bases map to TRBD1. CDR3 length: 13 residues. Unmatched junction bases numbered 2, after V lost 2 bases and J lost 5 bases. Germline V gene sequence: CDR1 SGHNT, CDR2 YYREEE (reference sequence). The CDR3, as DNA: TGTGCCAGCAGCTTCGGGGACAGGGAGACCCAGTACTTC. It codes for CASSFGDRETQYF.

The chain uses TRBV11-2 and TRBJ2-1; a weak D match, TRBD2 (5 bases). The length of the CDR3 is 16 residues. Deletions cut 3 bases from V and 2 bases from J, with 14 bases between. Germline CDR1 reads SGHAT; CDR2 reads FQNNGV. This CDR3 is CASSLFSGRTYNEQFF. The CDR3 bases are TGTGCCAGCAGCTTGTTCAGCGGAAGAACCTACAATGAGCAGTTCTTC.

The CDR3 DNA reads as TGTGCCAGCAGCTTAGGGGGAGGATCCTACAATGAGCAGTTCTTC. It yields the protein CASSLGGGSYNEQFF. The gene calls are TRBV7-3 and TRBJ2-1; possibly TRBD2 for D (6 bases). Looked up from germline, CDR1 is SGHTA and CDR2 is FQGTGA. This CDR3 has 15 amino acids. V dropped 2 bases and J dropped 1 base, with 9 bases sitting between them. Supplemented by reference TRBV7-3 and TRBJ2-1, the full variable domain reads GAGVSQTPSNKVTEKGKYVELRCDPISGHTALYWYRQSLGQGPEFLIYFQGTGAADDSGLPNDRFFAVRPEGSVSTLKIQRTERGDSAVYLCASSLGGGSYNEQFFGPGTRLTVL.

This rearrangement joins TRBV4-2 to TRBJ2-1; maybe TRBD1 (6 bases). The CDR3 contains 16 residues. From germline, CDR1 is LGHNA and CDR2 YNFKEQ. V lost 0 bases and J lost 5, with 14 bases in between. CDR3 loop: CASSQDFGRGDNEQFF. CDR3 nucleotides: TGTGCCAGCAGCCAAGATTTTGGCAGGGGTGACAATGAGCAGTTCTTC.

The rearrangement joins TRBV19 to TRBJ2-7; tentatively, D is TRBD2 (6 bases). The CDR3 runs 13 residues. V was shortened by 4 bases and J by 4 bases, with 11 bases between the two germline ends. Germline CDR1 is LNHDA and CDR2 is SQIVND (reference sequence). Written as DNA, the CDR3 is TGTGCCAGTAGTAGGGACTCGCTGTACGAGCAGTACTTC. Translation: CASSRDSLYEQYF.

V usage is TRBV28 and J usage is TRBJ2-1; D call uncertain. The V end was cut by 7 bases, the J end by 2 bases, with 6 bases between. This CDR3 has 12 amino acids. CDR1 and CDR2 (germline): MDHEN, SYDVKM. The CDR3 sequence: CASNQAYNEQFF. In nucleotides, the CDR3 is TGTGCCAGCAATCAGGCCTACAATGAGCAGTTCTTC.

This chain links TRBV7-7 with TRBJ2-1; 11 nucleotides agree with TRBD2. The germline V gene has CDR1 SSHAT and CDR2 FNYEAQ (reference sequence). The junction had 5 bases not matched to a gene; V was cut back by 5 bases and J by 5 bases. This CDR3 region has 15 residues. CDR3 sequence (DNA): TGTGCCAGCAGCCCGACTAGCGGGACAAACAATGAGCAGTTCTTC. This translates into CASSPTSGTNNEQFF. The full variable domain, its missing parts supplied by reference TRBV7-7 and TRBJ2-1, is GAGVSQSPRYKVTKRGQDVTLRCDPISSHATLYWYQQALGQGPEFLTYFNYEAQPDKSGLPSDRFSAERPEGSISTLTIQRTEQRDSAMYRCASSPTSGTNNEQFFGPGTRLTVL.

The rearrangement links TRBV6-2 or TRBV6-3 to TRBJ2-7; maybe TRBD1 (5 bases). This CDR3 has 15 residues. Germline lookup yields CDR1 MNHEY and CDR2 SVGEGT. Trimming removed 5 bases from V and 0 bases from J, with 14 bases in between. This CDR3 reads CASSEDTPSSYEQYF. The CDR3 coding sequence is TGTGCCAGCAGTGAGGACACTCCAAGCTCCTACGAGCAGTACTTC.